This T cell receptor beta chain was identified during a study of persistence of HIV-infected CD4 T cells. Germline V CDR1 and CDR2: MNHEY, SMNVEV (reference sequence). The V and J ends lost 7 bases and 7 bases, in that order; junction bases with no gene match: 7. The CDR3 is 14 amino acids. Sequencing used immunoSEQ version 4 in survey mode. Template was genomic DNA at 8 to 10 ng/uL, with up to 1 ug used per sample. Method: immunoSEQ multiplex PCR; TCRdb's copy keeps in-frame clones and lacks some. The data contain around 32,000 clones, 65% to 75% of them singletons. Study-wide findings and caveats: Compared with CD3/CD28-stimulated cells, CMV- and Gag-responding cells showed lower TCRbeta richness.

Overlapping HIV-1 Gag 15-mer peptides at roughly 1 ug per peptide per mL were used. Sorting selected CD4+ T cells upregulating both CD40 ligand and CD69. Regarding this clone: Its target is not known.

The V call is TRBV27, the J call TRBJ1-6; 7 bases line up with TRBD1. The sequencing here drew on CD4+ T cells sorted from PBMCs after approximately 18-hour stimulation, taken from a patient who received antiretroviral therapy. The TCR sequence derives from an adult man with HIV who was CMV-seropositive. The CDR3: CASTPGQSNSPLHF. DNA of the CDR3: TGTGCCAGCACACCGGGACAGAGCAATTCACCCCTCCACTTT.